This T cell receptor beta chain was recorded in a study of cytomegalovirus exposure and HLA in healthy donors. Findings of the study overall: TCR beta V segments were, for the most part, productive about 87% or about 30% of the time in an earlier analysis. Rates of TCR association differed by HLA locus in a later analysis, with DRB1 highest and HLA-C lowest. Researchers reported that a few CMV-associated chains were confirmed in vitro as CMV antigen-specific.

The PCR employed 60 Vbeta primers together with 13 Jbeta primers. Sequencing was performed with immunoSEQ multiplex PCR; in TCRdb, only in-frame clones are kept and a portion is missing. The profile shows some 160,000 clones, 70% to 80% of them singletons. Comments on this clone: Its cognate antigen is unknown.

The CDR3 extends over 12 amino acids. Germline CDR1 is LNHDA and CDR2 is SQIVND (reference sequence). Trimming removed 3 bases at V and 0 bases at J, with 2 bases between. The chain couples TRBV19 to TRBJ2-5; unclear D gene. Input material: PBMCs. This clonotype was obtained from a male donor in good health and CMV-seronegative. CDR3 bases: TGTGCCAGTAGTATTAACCAAGAGACCCAGTACTTC. Translation: CASSINQETQYF.